Listed here are 27 T cell receptor beta chains from one sample, sequenced in a study of T cells in Graves' hyperthyroidism and ophthalmopathy. Amplification targeted TCR beta CDR3 regions from RNA transcripts. The study used the HTBI primer set for a first-round RT-PCR of the TCR CDR3. A single record per CDR3 protein comes from TCRdb applying MiXCR to the multiplex PCR reads. In the table there are about 410,000 distinct CDR3 sequences, approximately 14% of which are singletons. Sample: blood. These receptor sequences come from a man aged 18 to 30 with Graves' ophthalmopathy.

This clonotype was counted between two and nine times. The chain employs TRBV4-2 and TRBJ1-2; D call uncertain. Germline V gene data show CDR1 as LGHNA and CDR2 as YNFKEQ. V was pared by 5 bases and J by 4 bases, with 14 bases between. CDR3 length: 14 residues. The CDR3 loop is CASSDISTGYGYTF. The CDR3 DNA follows: TGTGCCAGCAGCGATATCTCCACTGGCTATGGCTACACCTTC.

The chain is built from TRBV11-3 and TRBJ1-3; TRBD1 aligns across 12 bases. CDR3 length equals 18 residues. The V gene end was trimmed by 5 bases and the J gene end by 3 bases; junction bases not matched to a gene: 11. Germline CDR1 SGHNT, CDR2 YENEEA. The CDR3 protein is CASSVESGTGGFGNTIYF. CDR3 coding DNA: TGTGCCAGCAGCGTCGAATCCGGGACAGGGGGCTTTGGAAACACCATATATTTT.

This clonotype was found many times. This sequence joins TRBV15 and TRBJ2-2; D uncertain. This CDR3 is built from 12 residues. The V end lost 3 bases, the J end lost 5 bases, and 4 bases lay between the germline ends. The germline gives CDR1 LNHNV, CDR2 YYDKDF (reference sequence). The CDR3 coding sequence is TGTGCCACCAGCAGGGGAACCGGGGAGCTGTTTTTT. Translated, it gives CATSRGTGELFF.

This clonotype was detected only once. A junction end diverges from the germline sequence, so it may reflect a read error. The chain combines TRBV11-2 with TRBJ1-3; the D is unclear. The CDR3 length is 16 residues. Germline assignment: CDR1 SGHAT and CDR2 FQNNGV. The CDR3 region has the DNA TGTGTCAGCAGCCCTCGGGTAGCCAGCTCTGGAAACACCATATATTTT. Protein product: CVSSPRVASSGNTIYF.

This clonotype was recorded many times. The gene calls are TRBV24-1 and TRBJ2-1, with TRBD2 identical over 7 bases. CDR1 and CDR2 (germline): KGHDR, SFDVKD. This CDR3 comprises 11 residues. J gave up 9 bases and V 6 bases, and 1 base lay outside the gene matches. The DNA for the CDR3 is TGTGCCACCAGTAGGGAGGGTGAGCAGTTCTTC. It specifies CATSREGEQFF.

This clonotype appeared many times. The rearrangement links TRBV6-1 to TRBJ2-1, with 8 bases matching TRBD2. The CDR3 length is 14 residues. Germline V gene data show CDR1 as MNHNS and CDR2 as SASEGT. Trimming removed 7 bases from V and 7 bases from J; junction bases left unmatched: 9. The CDR3 reads CASNSGNPFNEQFF. The DNA of the CDR3 is TGTGCCAGCAATAGCGGGAACCCCTTTAATGAGCAGTTCTTC.

As to this clonotype: A junction end diverges from the germline sequence, so it may reflect a read error. The rearrangement uses TRBV10-2 and TRBJ2-3, with D uncertain. This CDR3 region has 11 residues. CDR1 and CDR2 (germline): WSHSY, SAAADI. CDR3 region: CASSEGDKQYF. As DNA, the CDR3 is TGCGCCAGCAGTGAGGGAGATAAGCAGTATTTT.

This chain links TRBV10-1 with TRBJ2-7; 10 bases map to TRBD2. CDR1 WNHNN and CDR2 SYGVQD come from the germline V gene (reference sequence). Trimming took 5 bases from V and 12 from J; bases not matched to a gene: 16. CDR3 size: 15 residues. In DNA form, the CDR3 reads TGCGCCAGCAGTAGGAGGCGAGGGACTAGCGAAAAGCCGTACTTC. Its translation: CASSRRRGTSEKPYF.

As concerns this clonotype: Possible read error: a much larger clone is one base away. The chain has TRBV20-1 and TRBJ2-3; 13 bases align to TRBD2. The V and J ends lost 4 bases and 14 bases, in that order; junction bases with no gene match: 9. Germline assignment: CDR1 DFQATT and CDR2 SNEGSKA (reference sequence). There are 13 residues in the CDR3. The CDR3 sequence is CSATGTSGIVGYF. CDR3 sequence (DNA): TGCAGTGCTACAGGGACTAGCGGGATTGTAGGGTATTTT.

This clonotype was observed many times. The chain couples TRBV10-3 to TRBJ2-7; tentative D call: TRBD1 (6 bases). The CDR3 has 14 residues. CDR1 ENHRY and CDR2 SYGVKD come from the germline V gene. V was shortened by 7 bases and J by 0 bases, with 13 bases between the two germline ends. The CDR3 sequence is CAITKTGSSYEQYF. In DNA form, the CDR3 reads TGTGCCATCACCAAGACAGGATCCTCCTACGAGCAGTACTTC.

This clonotype was picked up a small number of times. The chain joins TRBV4-1 to TRBJ2-7, with 9 nucleotides matching TRBD1. The CDR3 totals 14 residues. The V gene end was trimmed by 4 bases and the J gene end by 5 bases; junction bases not matched to a gene: 6. Germline V gene sequence: CDR1 MGHRA, CDR2 YSYEKL. CDR3 nucleotide sequence: TGCGCCAGCAGCCGGGACAGGGAAGAAGACGAGCAGTACTTC. Translation gives CASSRDREEDEQYF.

This clonotype has at least ten counts. This chain uses TRBV10-3 with TRBJ2-7; D possibly uses TRBD1 or TRBD2 (5 bases each). This CDR3 contains 16 residues. The V gene lost 2 bases and the J gene lost 4 bases, with 18 bases spanning the gap. Germline lookup yields CDR1 ENHRY and CDR2 SYGVKD. Here the CDR3 reads CAISEQRQGVYYEQYF. As DNA, the CDR3 is TGTGCCATCAGTGAGCAGCGGCAAGGGGTATATTACGAGCAGTACTTC.

This clonotype was seen at least ten times. The chain links TRBV7-8 to TRBJ2-2; tentative D call: TRBD2 (5 bases). The V end lost 0 bases, the J end lost 3 bases, and 8 bases lay between the germline ends. This CDR3 is built from 15 residues. In germline, CDR1 is SGHVS, CDR2 FQNEAQ. CDR3 coding DNA: TGTGCCAGCAGCTTAGCAGGACTTTACACCGGGGAGCTGTTTTTT. It specifies CASSLAGLYTGELFF.

This clonotype was counted at least ten times. This chain links TRBV11-2 with TRBJ1-1; D is unresolved. Trimming took off 5 bases at V and 4 bases at J, with 11 bases between the two ends. The CDR3 loop spans 13 amino acids. Germline loops: CDR1 SGHAT, CDR2 FQNNGV. CDR3 DNA sequence: TGTGCCAGCAGCCCGACCGAGGCCACTGAAGCTTTCTTT. Its protein product is CASSPTEATEAFF.

This clonotype showed up just a few times. The chain is built from TRBV5-1 and TRBJ2-1; D gene ambiguous. V was shortened by 2 bases and J by 9 bases, with 9 bases between the two germline ends. Germline V CDR1 and CDR2: SGHRS, YFSETQ. CDR3 length equals 12 residues. The CDR3 loop is CASSLTDAEQFF. The CDR3 DNA reads as TGCGCCAGCAGCTTAACAGACGCTGAGCAGTTCTTC. Drawing the rest from reference TRBV5-1 and TRBJ2-1, the complete variable domain is KAGVTQTPRYLIKTRGQQVTLSCSPISGHRSVSWYQQTPGQGLQFLFEYFSETQRNKGNFPGRFSGRQFSNSRSEMNVSTLELGDSALYLCASSLTDAEQFFGPGTRLTVL.

This clonotype was seen ten or more times. V usage is TRBV20-1 and J usage is TRBJ1-1, with TRBD1 as a possible D gene (5 bases). Per germline, CDR1 DFQATT and CDR2 SNEGSKA (reference sequence). The V end lost 1 base, the J end lost 10 bases, and 7 bases lay between the germline ends. CDR3 size: 10 residues. The CDR3 loop reads CSARARVAFF. DNA for the CDR3: TGCAGTGCTAGAGCCAGGGTAGCTTTCTTT.

This clonotype was counted many times. The J gene is TRBJ1-4, the V gene TRBV5-1; D is ambiguous. In germline, CDR1 is SGHRS, CDR2 YFSETQ. V was trimmed by 0 bases and J by 4 bases, leaving 7 bases between them. The CDR3 contains 14 residues. The CDR3 DNA sequence: TGCGCCAGCAGCTTGGACAGCCTTAATGAAAAACTGTTTTTT. Translation: CASSLDSLNEKLFF.

In its sample, this clonotype was seen many times. CDR3 in amino acids: CSVDLGGSGNEQFF. The DNA of the CDR3 is TGCAGCGTTGACTTGGGCGGGAGTGGCAATGAGCAGTTCTTC. The chain couples TRBV29-1 to TRBJ2-1, with 7 bases lining up with TRBD2. This CDR3 contains 14 residues. Germline V gives CDR1 SQVTM, CDR2 ANQGSEA. J was trimmed by 6 bases and V by 3 bases; bases with no gene match: 8.

Ten or more counts support this clonotype. The rearrangement links TRBV7-2 to TRBJ2-3; tentative D call: TRBD2 (7 bases). CDR1 SGHTA and CDR2 FQGNSA come from the germline V gene. Trimming removed 2 bases from V and 0 bases from J, with 21 bases in between. The CDR3 consists of 19 residues. The CDR3 region has the DNA TGTGCCAGCAGCTTACGACCTGGCGGGGGCCAAATTAGCACAGATACGCAGTATTTT. It encodes CASSLRPGGGQISTDTQYF.

At least ten counts were recorded for this clonotype. The chain employs TRBV6-5 and TRBJ2-7; no definite D call. Germline V gives CDR1 MNHEY, CDR2 SVGAGI. V lost 0 bases, J lost 2 bases, and 11 bases lay in between. This CDR3 has 15 residues. The DNA for the CDR3 is TGTGCCAGCAGTTACTCAACGGAGCCCGCCTACGAGCAGTACTTC. Translation gives CASSYSTEPAYEQYF.

This clonotype was picked up a small number of times. The genes are TRBV29-1 and TRBJ1-4; D is uncertain. V dropped 3 bases and J dropped 4 bases, with 9 bases sitting between them. CDR3 length: 13 residues. CDR1 is SQVTM and CDR2 is ANQGSEA in the germline V gene. CDR3 DNA sequence: TGCAGCGTTGAGGGCAGCGTTAATGAAAAACTGTTTTTT. It specifies CSVEGSVNEKLFF.

This clonotype was found many times. J is TRBJ1-6 and V is TRBV7-8, with no clear D. The CDR3 contains 14 residues. Germline V lookup: CDR1 SGHVS, CDR2 FQNEAQ. V lost 5 bases, J lost 7 bases, and 12 bases lay in between. CDR3 sequence reads: CASSGRESNSPLHF. The CDR3 DNA is TGTGCCAGCAGCGGACGGGAATCGAATTCACCCCTCCACTTT.

Many counts were recorded for this clonotype. The V and J genes are TRBV12-3 or TRBV12-4 and TRBJ2-5; 12 nucleotides match TRBD2. Trimming cost V 6 bases and J 5 bases; bases outside gene matches: 10. The CDR3 loop spans 16 amino acids. In nucleotides, the CDR3 is TGTGCCAGCAGCCCTAGCGGGGGGGGACAATCGGAGACCCAGTACTTC. Translating it yields CASSPSGGGQSETQYF.

This clonotype was counted a few times. The chain is built from TRBV28 and TRBJ1-3; D gene ambiguous. Germline V lookup: CDR1 MDHEN, CDR2 SYDVKM. Trimming shortened V by 6 bases and J by 4 bases, and 7 bases separated the two germline ends. This CDR3 region has 12 residues. The CDR3, as DNA: TGTGCCAGCAGGGCCCCGGGAAACACCATATATTTT. Residues: CASRAPGNTIYF.

This clonotype was detected only a few times. This rearrangement joins TRBV18 to TRBJ1-6, with D unclear. Germline CDR1 reads KGHSH; CDR2 reads LQKENI. The V end was cut by 0 bases, the J end by 6 bases, with 9 bases between. CDR3 length: 15 residues. CDR3 sequence (DNA): TGTGCCAGCTCACCACCGTTGGGGATTAATTCACCCCTCCACTTT. Its translation is CASSPPLGINSPLHF.

This rearrangement joins TRBV11-2 to TRBJ2-2; no clear D. CDR1 SGHAT and CDR2 FQNNGV come from the germline V gene. The length of the CDR3 is 22 residues. V was shortened by 7 bases and J by 1 base, with 34 bases between the two germline ends. CDR3 sequence reads: CASTTPHRKPPTNRRNTGELFF. CDR3 bases: TGTGCCAGCACCACCCCACACCGCAAACCCCCGACAAATCGACGGAACACCGGGGAGCTGTTTTTT.

This clonotype was seen at least ten times. The genes are TRBV27 and TRBJ2-3; 7 nucleotides align to TRBD1. The CDR3 consists of 15 residues. After removal of 0 bases from V and 6 bases from J, the junction contained 6 bases not matched to a gene. Germline V gene sequence: CDR1 MNHEY, CDR2 SMNVEV (reference sequence). Here the CDR3 reads CASSLSIRGSDTQYF. In nucleotides, the CDR3 is TGTGCCAGCAGTTTATCAATCAGGGGGTCCGATACGCAGTATTTT.